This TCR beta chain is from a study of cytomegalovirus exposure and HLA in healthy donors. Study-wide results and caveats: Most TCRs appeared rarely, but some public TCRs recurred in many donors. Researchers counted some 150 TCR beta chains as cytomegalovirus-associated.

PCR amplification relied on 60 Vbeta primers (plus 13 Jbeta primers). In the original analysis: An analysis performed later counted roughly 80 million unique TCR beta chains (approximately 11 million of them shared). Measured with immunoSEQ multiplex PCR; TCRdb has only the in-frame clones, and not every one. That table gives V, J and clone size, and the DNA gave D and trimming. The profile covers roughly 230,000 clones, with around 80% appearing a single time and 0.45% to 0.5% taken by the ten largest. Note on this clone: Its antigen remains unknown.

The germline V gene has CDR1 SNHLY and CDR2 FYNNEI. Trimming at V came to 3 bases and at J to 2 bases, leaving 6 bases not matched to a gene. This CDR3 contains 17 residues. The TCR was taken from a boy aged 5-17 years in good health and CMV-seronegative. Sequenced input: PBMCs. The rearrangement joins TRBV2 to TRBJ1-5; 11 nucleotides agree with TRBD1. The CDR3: CASSEGQGVRGNQPQHF. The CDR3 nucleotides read TGTGCCAGCAGTGAGGGACAGGGGGTAAGAGGCAATCAGCCCCAGCATTTT. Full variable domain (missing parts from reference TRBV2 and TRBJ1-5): EPEVTQTPSHQVTQMGQEVILRCVPISNHLYFYWYRQILGQKVEFLVSFYNNEISEKSEIFDDQFSVERPDGSNFTLKIRSTKLEDSAMYFCASSEGQGVRGNQPQHFGDGTRLSIL.